These 14 T cell receptor beta chains came from one sample sequenced in a study of blood T cell repertoires in COVID-19. Using immunoSEQ multiplex PCR, the repertoire was profiled, and TCRdb retains in-frame clones only, with some absent. The sample has 280,000 or so clones; 88% are singletons. The sample taken for sequencing was peripheral blood. The receptor set was obtained from a man younger than 35 with active or convalescent COVID-19.

The gene calls are TRBV3-1 (or the pseudogene TRBV3-2) and TRBJ2-7; D is unresolved. Per germline, CDR1 LGHDT and CDR2 YNNKEL (reference sequence). V was shortened by 1 base and J by 3 bases, with 13 bases between the two germline ends. The CDR3 covers 15 residues. The CDR3 DNA is TGTGCCAGCAGCCAAGGGCCCTCCCGCCACTACGAGCAGTACTTC. It codes for CASSQGPSRHYEQYF.

The chain links TRBV5-5 to TRBJ1-4, with 11 bases matching TRBD1. The V segment lost 2 bases and the J segment 7 bases; nucleotides outside the gene matches: 7. The germline V gene encodes CDR1 SGHKS and CDR2 YYEKEE (reference sequence). The CDR3 contains 16 residues. CDR3 DNA: TGTGCCAGCAGCTTCCTCTCCGGGACAGGGGGTGAAAAACTGTTTTTT. Amino acids: CASSFLSGTGGEKLFF. Filled out from reference TRBV5-5 and TRBJ1-4, the complete variable domain reads DAGVTQSPTHLIKTRGQQVTLRCSPISGHKSVSWYQQVLGQGPQFIFQYYEKEERGRGNFPDRFSARQFPNYSSELNVNALLLGDSALYLCASSFLSGTGGEKLFFGSGTQLSVL.

The chain joins TRBV7-9 to TRBJ2-7; D unclear. V was shortened by 4 bases and J by 3 bases, with 13 bases between the two germline ends. The length of the CDR3 is 14 residues. CDR1 is SEHNR and CDR2 is FQNEAQ in the germline V gene (reference sequence). The CDR3 nucleotides are TGTGCCAGCAGCTCTTATCGACACGACTACGAGCAGTACTTC. Residues: CASSSYRHDYEQYF.

The rearrangement links TRBV18 to TRBJ1-5; 9 bases line up with TRBD1. Germline V gene lookup returns CDR1 KGHSH and CDR2 LQKENI. V dropped 6 bases and J dropped 3; count of bases not matched to a gene: 9. The CDR3 loop spans 16 amino acids. This CDR3 is CASSLGQGLLNQPQHF. The CDR3 nucleotides are TGTGCCAGCTCCCTGGGACAGGGATTGCTCAATCAGCCCCAGCATTTT.

The chain employs TRBV29-1 and TRBJ1-2, with 7 nucleotides matching TRBD1. The CDR3 has 13 amino acids. CDR1 and CDR2 from the germline V gene are SQVTM and ANQGSEA. V lost 3 bases and J lost 7; bases outside the gene matches: 8. For the CDR3, the DNA is TGCAGCGTTGATGGGTCAGGGGGTTTTGGCTACACCTTC. Translated: CSVDGSGGFGYTF.

This clone showed up just once. The chain combines TRBV29-1 with TRBJ2-7; 7 bases map to TRBD1. There are 14 residues in the CDR3. After removal of 5 bases from V and 4 bases from J, the junction contained 11 bases not matched to a gene. From germline, CDR1 is SQVTM and CDR2 ANQGSEA. CDR3 in DNA: TGCAGCGTTTGGTTGGGCACAGGGGATTACGAGCAGTACTTC. Translation gives CSVWLGTGDYEQYF.

With regard to this clone: Within the sample, other DNA sequences also encode this same CDR3. The genes are TRBV19 and TRBJ2-3, with D possibly being TRBD1 (5 bases). CDR3 length: 13 residues. The V end was cut by 5 bases, the J end by 0 bases, with 6 bases between. Germline values: CDR1 LNHDA, CDR2 SQIVND (reference sequence). CDR3 loop: CASSSGSTDTQYF. The CDR3 region has the DNA TGTGCCAGTAGTTCAGGGAGCACAGATACGCAGTATTTT. Filled out from reference TRBV19 and TRBJ2-3, the complete variable domain reads DGGITQSPKYLFRKEGQNVTLSCEQNLNHDAMYWYRQDPGQGLRLIYYSQIVNDFQKGDIAEGYSVSREKKESFPLTVTSAQKNPTAFYLCASSSGSTDTQYFGPGTRLTVL.

The rearrangement links TRBV9 to TRBJ1-6; TRBD1 might be the D (6 bases). The V gene's germline CDR1 is SGDLS and CDR2 YYNGEE. The CDR3 runs 17 residues. Trimming pared 0 bases from V and 6 bases from J, leaving 16 bases between. CDR3 in DNA: TGTGCCAGCAGCGTAGAACTGGGGGCGAGTTCTAATTCACCCCTCCACTTT. It is translated as CASSVELGASSNSPLHF.

This chain's CDR3 is CASSSKRGPGDTQYF. The CDR3 nucleotides read TGTGCCAGCAGCTCGAAGCGGGGGCCGGGAGATACGCAGTATTTT. The chain carries TRBV7-3 and TRBJ2-3; 8 nucleotides agree with TRBD2. Germline trimming cut 4 bases from V and 5 bases from J; bases unmatched to any gene: 8. This CDR3 region has 15 residues. Germline loops: CDR1 SGHTA, CDR2 FQGTGA.

The V call is TRBV19, the J call TRBJ2-7; 7 nucleotides agree with TRBD1. V lost 4 bases and J lost 6; bases outside the gene matches: 6. The CDR3 sequence is 13 residues long. The germline V gene encodes CDR1 LNHDA and CDR2 SQIVND (reference sequence). CDR3 protein: CASSTTRGSEQYF. The CDR3 bases are TGTGCCAGTAGTACTACCAGGGGGTCCGAGCAGTACTTC. Using reference TRBV19 and TRBJ2-7 for the parts outside the CDR3, the full variable domain is DGGITQSPKYLFRKEGQNVTLSCEQNLNHDAMYWYRQDPGQGLRLIYYSQIVNDFQKGDIAEGYSVSREKKESFPLTVTSAQKNPTAFYLCASSTTRGSEQYFGPGTRLTVT.

This chain uses TRBV10-2 with TRBJ1-2; TRBD1 might be the D (6 bases). The V end lost 3 bases, the J end lost 6 bases, and 11 bases lay between the germline ends. The length of the CDR3 is 13 residues. The germline CDR1 and CDR2 sequences are WSHSY and SAAADI. The CDR3 nucleotides are TGCGCCAGCAGTGAAACAGGGTTGGATGGCTACACCTTC. Protein: CASSETGLDGYTF.

The chain combines TRBV2 with TRBJ2-3; weak D call: TRBD2 (5 bases). CDR3 length equals 13 residues. Germline V lookup: CDR1 SNHLY, CDR2 FYNNEI. The V gene lost 5 bases and the J gene lost 10 bases, with 16 bases spanning the gap. The CDR3 here is CASSSVGLEAQYF. DNA for the CDR3: TGTGCCAGCAGTTCAGTCGGATTGGAGGCGCAGTATTTT.

V usage is TRBV29-1 and J usage is TRBJ2-7; a possible D gene is TRBD1 (8 bases). This CDR3 has 13 residues. Trimming removed 6 bases at V and 1 base at J, with 13 bases between. Germline V lookup: CDR1 SQVTM, CDR2 ANQGSEA. CDR3 DNA sequence: TGCAGCGTACAGGGGGGGGCGTCCTACGAGCAGTACTTC. It specifies CSVQGGASYEQYF.

V gene TRBV12-5 combines with J gene TRBJ2-3; 8 positions agree with TRBD2. V trimming: 8 bases; J trimming: 0 bases; junction bases outside the gene matches: 4. This CDR3 is 14 amino acids long. The V gene's germline CDR1 is LGHNT and CDR2 FRNRAP. DNA of the CDR3: TGTGCTAGTAAGAGCGGGGGTAGCACAGATACGCAGTATTTT. Residues: CASKSGGSTDTQYF.